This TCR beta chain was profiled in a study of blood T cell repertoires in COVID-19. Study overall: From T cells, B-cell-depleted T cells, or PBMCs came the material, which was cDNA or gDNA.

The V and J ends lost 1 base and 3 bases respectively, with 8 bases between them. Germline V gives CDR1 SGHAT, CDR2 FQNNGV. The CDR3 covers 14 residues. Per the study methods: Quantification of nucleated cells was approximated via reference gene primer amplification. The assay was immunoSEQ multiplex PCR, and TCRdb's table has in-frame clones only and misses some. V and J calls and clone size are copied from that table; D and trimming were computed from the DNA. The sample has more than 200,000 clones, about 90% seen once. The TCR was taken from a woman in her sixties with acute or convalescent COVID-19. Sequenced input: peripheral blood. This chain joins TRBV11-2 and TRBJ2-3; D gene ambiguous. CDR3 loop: CASSLVLSTDTQYF. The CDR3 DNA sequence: TGTGCCAGCAGCTTAGTGCTATCAACAGATACGCAGTATTTT. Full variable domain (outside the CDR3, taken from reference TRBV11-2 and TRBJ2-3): EAGVAQSPRYKIIEKRQSVAFWCNPISGHATLYWYQQILGQGPKLLIQFQNNGVVDDSQLPKDRFSAERLKGVDSTLKIQPAKLEDSAVYLCASSLVLSTDTQYFGPGTRLTVL.